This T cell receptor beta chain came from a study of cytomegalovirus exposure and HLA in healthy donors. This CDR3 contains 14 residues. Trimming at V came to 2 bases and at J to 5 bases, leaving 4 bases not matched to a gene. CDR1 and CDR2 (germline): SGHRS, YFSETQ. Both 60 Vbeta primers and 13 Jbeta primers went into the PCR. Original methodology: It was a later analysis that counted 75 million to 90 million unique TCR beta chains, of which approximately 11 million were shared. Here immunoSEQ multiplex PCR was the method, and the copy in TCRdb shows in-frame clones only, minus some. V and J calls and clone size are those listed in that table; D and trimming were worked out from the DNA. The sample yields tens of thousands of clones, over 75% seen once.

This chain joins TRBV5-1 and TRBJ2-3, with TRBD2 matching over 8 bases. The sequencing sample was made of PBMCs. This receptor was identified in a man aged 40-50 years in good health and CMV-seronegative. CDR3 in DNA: TGCGCCAGCAGCTTAGCGGGAGTGAAAGATACGCAGTATTTT. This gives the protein CASSLAGVKDTQYF.